This TCR beta chain comes out of a study of blood T cell repertoires in COVID-19. Study background: PBMCs, B-cell-depleted T cells, or T cells were the source of the cDNA or gDNA that made up the material.

The repertoire was sequenced with immunoSEQ multiplex PCR; TCRdb's copy has only in-frame clones and lacks some. The table includes more than 150,000 clones, more than 65% detected once. This clone was detected only once. V shed 5 bases and J shed 5 bases, with 21 bases lying between them. Germline values: CDR1 MNHEY, CDR2 SMNVEV (reference sequence). This CDR3 spans 16 amino acids. Donors were grouped by their self-reported clinical history. Among Cohort 3 donors, those recovered had two negative PCRs, clearance, or symptom resolution. The clonotype comes from a man over 45 who had recovered from COVID-19. The chain employs TRBV27 and TRBJ1-2, with D perhaps TRBD1 (6 bases). Sequences were obtained from PBMCs or T cells enriched from blood (not recorded which). The CDR3 region has the DNA TGTGCCAGCAGTGGTCTTGGGGCGATAAGGGGGTATGGCTACACCTTC. Amino acids: CASSGLGAIRGYGYTF.